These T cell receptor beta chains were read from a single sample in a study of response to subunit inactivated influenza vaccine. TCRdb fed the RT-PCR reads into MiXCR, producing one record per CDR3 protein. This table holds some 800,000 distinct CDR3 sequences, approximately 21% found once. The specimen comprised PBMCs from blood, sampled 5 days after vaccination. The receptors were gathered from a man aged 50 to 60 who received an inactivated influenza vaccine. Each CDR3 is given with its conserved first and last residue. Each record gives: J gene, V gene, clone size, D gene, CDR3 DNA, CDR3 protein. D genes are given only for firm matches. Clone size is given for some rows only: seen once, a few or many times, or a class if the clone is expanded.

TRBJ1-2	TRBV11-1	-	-	TGTGCCAGCAGCTTTTCCCCCGCTGGTGATGGCTACACCTTC	CASSFSPAGDGYTF
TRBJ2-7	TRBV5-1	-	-	TGCGCCAGCAGCTTGGGTACAGGGTCTAACTCCTACGAGCAGTACTTC	CASSLGTGSNSYEQYF
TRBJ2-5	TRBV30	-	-	TGTGCCTGGAGTGCCACGCAAGGGGGGGCCTTTCGGCAAGAGACCCAGTACTTC	CAWSATQGGAFRQETQYF
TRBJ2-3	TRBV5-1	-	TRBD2	TGCGCCAGCAGCTTGGAGGTTAGCGGGGTGGGCACAGATACGCAGTATTTT	CASSLEVSGVGTDTQYF
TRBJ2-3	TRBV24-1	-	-	TGTGCCACCAGTGACCCCTCGGGGGCGGATACAGATACGCAGTATTTT	CATSDPSGADTDTQYF
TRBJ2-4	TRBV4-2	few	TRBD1	TGTGCCAGCAGCCCGGGACAGGGAGAGGTGAACATTCAGTACTTC	CASSPGQGEVNIQYF
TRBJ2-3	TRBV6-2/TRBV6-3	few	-	TGTGCCAGCAGACTCCCCTCCGATACGCAGTATTTT	CASRLPSDTQYF
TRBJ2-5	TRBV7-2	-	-	TGTGCTACGAAGCCCTCGGCGGGCCAAGAGACCCAGTACTTC	CATKPSAGQETQYF
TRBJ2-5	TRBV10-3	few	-	TGTGCCATCAGTGAGTCCGGCGGGAAGACCCAGTACTTC	CAISESGGKTQYF
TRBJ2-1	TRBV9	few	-	TGTGCCAGCAGCGTATTAGGACAGACAACTGAGCAGTTCTTC	CASSVLGQTTEQFF
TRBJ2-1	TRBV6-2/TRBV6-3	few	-	TGTGCCAGCAGTCCATTGGGTTTTATAGCCAATGAGCAGTTCTTC	CASSPLGFIANEQFF
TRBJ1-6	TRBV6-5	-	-	TGTGCCAGCAGTTACTCGGACAGCCTTAGCTCCTATAATTCACCCCTCCACTTT	CASSYSDSLSSYNSPLHF
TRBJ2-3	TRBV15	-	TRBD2	TGTGCCACCACTCCCGGACTAGAACTTAATACGCAGTATTTT	CATTPGLELNTQYF
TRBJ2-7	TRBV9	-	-	TGTGCCAGCAGCGCCTCGCCTAACTACGAGCAGTACTTC	CASSASPNYEQYF
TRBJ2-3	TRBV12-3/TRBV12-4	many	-	TGTGCCAGCAGTTTAGGGGGCAACACAGATACGCAGTATTTT	CASSLGGNTDTQYF
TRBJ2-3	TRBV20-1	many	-	TGCAGTGCTAGAACCACCACGGGCTATTACGCAGATACGCAGTATTTT	CSARTTTGYYADTQYF
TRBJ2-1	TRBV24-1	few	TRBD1	TGTGCCACCAGTGAATTCCGACTCACAGGGGGCAATGAGCAGTTCTTC	CATSEFRLTGGNEQFF
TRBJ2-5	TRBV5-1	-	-	TGCGCCAGCAGCCTCGACCCCCAGGCGACCCAGTACTTC	CASSLDPQATQYF
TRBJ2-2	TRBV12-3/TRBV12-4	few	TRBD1	TGTGCCAGCAGTTTACCGACAGGGAGGGAGCTGTTTTTT	CASSLPTGRELFF
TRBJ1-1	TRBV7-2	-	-	TGTGCCAGCAGCTTAGTAGCAGGTACCACTGAAGCTTTCTTT	CASSLVAGTTEAFF
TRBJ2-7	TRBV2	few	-	TGTGCCAGCAGTCCCTGGGGGGCTAGCGGAGCCTACGAGCAGTACTTC	CASSPWGASGAYEQYF
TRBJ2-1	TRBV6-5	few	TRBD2	TGTGCCAGCAGTTACCCTAGCGGGGGGGTATCCAATGAGCAGTTCTTC	CASSYPSGGVSNEQFF
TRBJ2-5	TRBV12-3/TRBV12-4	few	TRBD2	TGTGCCAGCAGTTTCCCGGGACTAGCGGAAGAGACCCAGTACTTC	CASSFPGLAEETQYF
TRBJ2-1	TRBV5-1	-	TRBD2	TGCGCCAGCAGCTGGAAGACTAGCGGCGACAATGAGCAGTTCTTC	CASSWKTSGDNEQFF
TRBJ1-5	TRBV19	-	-	TGTGCCAGTAGTATCAACCCCGCGGAGCCCCAGCATTTT	CASSINPAEPQHF
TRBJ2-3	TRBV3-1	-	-	TGTGCCAGCAGACAAGAGTTACGATTTGTCCCAGATACGCAGTATTTT	CASRQELRFVPDTQYF
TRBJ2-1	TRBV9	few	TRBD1	TGTGCCAGCAGCGTGGGGACAGGGCGGAACAATGAGCAGTTCTTC	CASSVGTGRNNEQFF
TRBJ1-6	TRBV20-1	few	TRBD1	TGCAGTGCCCCCCCCGGAGGGACAGGGGATAATTCACCCCTCCACTTT	CSAPPGGTGDNSPLHF